This T cell receptor beta chain derives from a study of metastatic and nonmetastatic thyroid tumors. General study results and limits: It was reported that TCR beta diversity was significantly higher in malignant thyroid tumors than benign nodules, in blood and tumor.

Per the study methods: What underpinned the distant-metastasis classifier for papillary thyroid cancer was the set of CDR3 differences across clinicopathological groups. From the PCR reads, TCRdb re-called clones with MiXCR. TCRdb's processing, not the authors' own work, is the source of the V and J calls. Among around 19,000 clones listed, about 32% were seen once. Ahead of thyroid surgery, no patient had received treatment of any kind. CDR3 length: 15 residues. Trimming took off 0 bases at V and 0 bases at J, with 10 bases between the two ends. The germline V gene encodes CDR1 SGHRS and CDR2 YFSETQ. Relative to its sample, this clone is medium-sized. Its antigen is unidentified.

The chain employs TRBV5-1 and TRBJ2-7, with a tentative D call TRBD1 (5 bases). Sequenced material: tumor tissue. The TCR was taken from a male donor with papillary thyroid cancer or a benign thyroid nodule (not recorded which). Some clones in this sample may be carry-over from other donors' samples. The CDR3 DNA is TGCGCCAGCAGCTTGGTTGGGGCCGCCTCCTACGAGCAGTACTTC. Its translation: CASSLVGAASYEQYF.